The rows below give T cell receptor beta chains drawn from one sample of a study of blood T cell repertoires in COVID-19. The data were produced by immunoSEQ multiplex PCR, yet TCRdb's version contains in-frame clones alone and is incomplete. The table includes some 360,000 clones, approximately 89% detected once. Material for sequencing was peripheral blood. These receptor sequences come from a woman aged 60-70 years with COVID-19, enrolled during active disease. The CDR3 runs from the conserved cysteine through the conserved F or W. A D gene is named only where the DNA matches it firmly. The listing skips clone size in some rows; elsewhere it reads once, few, many or a size class.

J gene	V gene	D gene	clone size	CDR3 protein	CDR3 DNA
TRBJ1-2	TRBV11-2	-	-	CASSLSGVGGYTF	TGTGCCAGCAGCTTATCAGGGGTGGGCGGCTACACCTTC
TRBJ1-2	TRBV2	-	once	CASSEIEGYTF	TGTGCCAGCAGTGAAATAGAGGGCTACACCTTC
TRBJ1-5	TRBV12-5	-	-	CARGQGNQPQHF	TGTGCTAGGGGGCAGGGCAATCAGCCCCAGCATTTT
TRBJ1-1	TRBV19	-	few	CALGGMNTEAFF	TGTGCCCTCGGGGGAATGAACACTGAAGCTTTCTTT
TRBJ2-3	TRBV14	-	-	CASSQVLTDTQYF	TGTGCCAGCAGCCAAGTCCTCACAGATACGCAGTATTTT
TRBJ2-3	TRBV6-5	-	-	CASSTREGSTDTQYF	TGTGCCAGCAGTACCCGCGAGGGCAGCACAGATACGCAGTATTTT
TRBJ1-1	TRBV7-9	-	few	CASSHGNTEAFF	TGTGCCAGCAGCCACGGGAACACTGAAGCTTTCTTT
TRBJ1-1	TRBV28	-	once	CASSPATGQNTEAFF	TGTGCCAGCAGTCCCGCGACAGGTCAGAACACTGAAGCTTTCTTT
TRBJ1-6	TRBV19	-	-	CASSPSSGVWNSPLHF	TGTGCCAGTAGTCCATCCTCAGGGGTTTGGAATTCACCCCTCCACTTT
TRBJ2-3	TRBV5-6	-	-	CASSFSGRGTDTQYF	TGTGCCAGCAGCTTTTCAGGGCGGGGAACAGATACGCAGTATTTT
TRBJ2-3	TRBV6-2/TRBV6-3	TRBD2	-	CASSYSSLGAGSTDTQYF	TGTGCCAGCAGTTACTCGAGTTTGGGAGCGGGGAGCACAGATACGCAGTATTTT
TRBJ1-2	TRBV5-6	TRBD1	once	CASTNLGGTAYGYTF	TGTGCCAGCACCAACCTGGGCGGGACAGCATATGGCTACACCTTC
TRBJ1-1	TRBV2	-	few	CASSEAGGGGAEAFF	TGTGCCAGCAGTGAAGCAGGTGGTGGAGGGGCTGAAGCTTTCTTT
TRBJ1-2	TRBV27	TRBD1	-	CASSSTIPGQGLYTF	TGTGCCAGCAGTTCCACTATTCCGGGACAGGGATTGTACACCTTC
TRBJ2-5	TRBV5-6	TRBD2	once	CASSLTSAPRGAQYF	TGTGCCAGCAGCTTAACTAGCGCTCCCCGGGGGGCCCAGTACTTC
TRBJ1-3	TRBV19	TRBD1	-	CASTQGDSGNTIYF	TGTGCCAGTACGCAGGGGGACTCTGGAAACACCATATATTTT
TRBJ1-1	TRBV6-1	-	-	CASSDISAGNTEAFF	TGTGCCAGCAGTGACATCAGCGCTGGGAACACTGAAGCTTTCTTT
TRBJ1-1	TRBV7-9	-	-	CASSPNVAGEAFF	TGTGCCAGCAGCCCAAATGTCGCGGGGGAAGCTTTCTTT
TRBJ1-1	TRBV7-2	-	-	CASSLLSGGGSEAFF	TGTGCCAGCAGCTTATTGAGTGGCGGCGGTAGTGAAGCTTTCTTT
TRBJ1-1	TRBV6-1	-	-	CASSEAGAPKAFF	TGTGCCAGCAGTGAAGCGGGGGCGCCCAAAGCTTTCTTT
TRBJ1-1	TRBV2	TRBD1	-	CASSPGTGSGTEAFF	TGTGCCAGCAGTCCCGGGACAGGGTCAGGCACTGAAGCTTTCTTT
TRBJ1-1	TRBV7-9	-	-	CASSLEGVPQGATEAFF	TGTGCCAGCAGCTTAGAGGGGGTACCACAGGGAGCGACTGAAGCTTTCTTT
TRBJ2-7	TRBV7-3	TRBD1	-	CASSLDRERSYEQYF	TGTGCCAGCAGTCTCGACAGGGAAAGAAGTTACGAGCAGTACTTC
TRBJ2-7	TRBV11-1	-	-	CASSFGQSHEQYF	TGTGCCAGCAGCTTCGGACAGTCCCACGAGCAGTACTTC
TRBJ2-5	TRBV12-3/TRBV12-4	-	-	CASSLDLPGTQYF	TGTGCCAGCAGTTTAGACCTCCCGGGGACCCAGTACTTC
TRBJ1-3	TRBV5-5	TRBD1	-	CASSLGQGGGNTIYF	TGTGCCAGCAGCTTGGGACAGGGGGGAGGAAACACCATATATTTT
TRBJ1-2	TRBV7-8	TRBD1	-	CASSRDRGYGYTF	TGTGCCAGCAGCCGGGACAGGGGCTATGGCTACACCTTC
TRBJ1-1	TRBV9	TRBD1	-	CASSRAGQANTEAFF	TGTGCCAGCAGCCGGGCGGGACAGGCGAACACTGAAGCTTTCTTT
TRBJ2-3	TRBV5-6	TRBD1	-	CASSIGQGADTQYF	TGTGCCAGCAGCATAGGACAGGGGGCCGATACGCAGTATTTT
TRBJ1-5	TRBV7-9	-	-	CASSLGRNDNQPQHF	TGTGCCAGCAGCTTGGGCCGAAATGACAATCAGCCCCAGCATTTT
TRBJ2-5	TRBV3-1/TRBV3-2	TRBD2	-	CASSLRTSGDLETQYF	TGTGCCAGCAGCCTCCGGACTAGCGGGGACCTAGAGACCCAGTACTTC
TRBJ1-5	TRBV6-4	-	-	CASSARTVFSNQPQHF	TGTGCCAGCAGCGCCAGGACAGTTTTTAGCAATCAGCCCCAGCATTTT
TRBJ1-6	TRBV7-6	-	once	CASSLPRGSRRGSPLHF	TGTGCCAGCAGCTTACCAAGGGGGAGTCGTCGTGGTTCACCCCTCCACTTT
TRBJ1-1	TRBV7-9	TRBD1	few	CASSSTGYSTEAFF	TGTGCCAGCAGCTCGACAGGGTACAGCACTGAAGCTTTCTTT
TRBJ2-7	TRBV2	-	-	CASSVAGSGEQYF	TGTGCCAGCAGTGTCGCGGGATCGGGGGAGCAGTACTTC
TRBJ1-1	TRBV5-1	-	-	CASSFSGTEAFF	TGCGCCAGCAGCTTCTCGGGGACTGAAGCTTTCTTT
TRBJ1-6	TRBV18	-	-	CASSPQMENSPLHF	TGTGCCAGCTCACCACAAATGGAGAATTCACCCCTCCACTTT
TRBJ1-2	TRBV7-2	-	few	CASSLGLEGYTF	TGTGCCAGCAGCTTAGGTTTAGAGGGCTACACCTTC
TRBJ1-1	TRBV5-1	TRBD1	-	CASSLGQGADTEAFF	TGCGCCAGCAGCTTGGGACAGGGGGCCGACACTGAAGCTTTCTTT
TRBJ1-1	TRBV21-1	-	-	CASSKPYREAFF	TGTGCCAGCAGCAAACCTTACAGGGAAGCTTTCTTT
TRBJ2-2	TRBV9	-	-	CASSVAPQGKNTGELFF	TGTGCCAGCAGCGTAGCTCCCCAGGGGAAAAACACCGGGGAGCTGTTTTTT
TRBJ2-5	TRBV19	TRBD1	-	CASSIPGGKTQYF	TGTGCCAGTAGTATCCCAGGGGGTAAGACCCAGTACTTC
TRBJ1-1	TRBV5-6	-	-	CASSFAAGSRTEAFF	TGTGCCAGCAGCTTTGCCGCCGGGTCAAGGACTGAAGCTTTCTTT
TRBJ1-3	TRBV6-5	-	once	CASSYRGGSGNTIYF	TGTGCCAGCAGTTACAGGGGGGGCTCTGGAAACACCATATATTTT
TRBJ1-3	TRBV6-5	-	-	CASTFDSNSGNTIYF	TGTGCCAGCACTTTTGACAGCAACTCTGGAAACACCATATATTTT
TRBJ1-6	TRBV15	TRBD1	-	CATSRFPQGENSPLHF	TGTGCCACCAGCAGATTCCCCCAGGGGGAAAATTCACCCCTCCACTTT
TRBJ2-7	TRBV28	-	-	CASRSDSYSYEQYF	TGTGCCAGCAGATCGGACAGTTACTCCTACGAGCAGTACTTC
TRBJ1-2	TRBV20-1	-	-	CSASTGPNYGYTF	TGCAGTGCTAGTACAGGGCCCAACTATGGCTACACCTTC
TRBJ1-1	TRBV5-1	-	once	CASSLTLTPSNTEAFF	TGCGCCAGCAGCCTAACCCTCACTCCCTCCAACACTGAAGCTTTCTTT
TRBJ2-7	TRBV6-5	-	-	CASMSGYEQYF	TGTGCCAGCATGTCAGGGTACGAGCAGTACTTC
TRBJ2-1	TRBV7-9	-	-	CASSSRQDNEQFF	TGTGCCAGCAGCTCCCGGCAGGACAATGAGCAGTTCTTC
TRBJ2-1	TRBV4-1	TRBD2	-	CASSQSERGTLLQFF	TGCGCCAGCAGCCAATCCGAGCGGGGGACACTTTTGCAGTTCTTC
TRBJ2-5	TRBV7-9	TRBD1	-	CASSSGTGPKTQYF	TGTGCCAGCAGCTCCGGGACAGGACCGAAGACCCAGTACTTC
TRBJ2-7	TRBV7-9	-	-	CASSPGVTYEQYF	TGTGCCAGCAGCCCCGGGGTGACCTACGAGCAGTACTTC